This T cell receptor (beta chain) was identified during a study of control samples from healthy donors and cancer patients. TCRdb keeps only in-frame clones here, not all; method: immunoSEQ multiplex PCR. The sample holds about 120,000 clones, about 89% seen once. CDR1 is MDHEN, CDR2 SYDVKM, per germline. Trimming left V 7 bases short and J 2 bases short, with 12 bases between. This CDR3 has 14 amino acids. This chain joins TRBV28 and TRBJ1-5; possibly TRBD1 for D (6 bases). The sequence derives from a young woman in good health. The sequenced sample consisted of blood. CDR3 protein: CASIPGAGNQPQHF. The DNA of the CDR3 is TGTGCCAGCATCCCAGGGGCGGGCAATCAGCCCCAGCATTTT.